Here is one T cell receptor beta chain with its context. Authors' analysis steps: The assay estimated nucleated cells by amplifying reference gene primers. Method: immunoSEQ multiplex PCR; TCRdb's copy keeps in-frame clones and lacks some. From that table come the V and J calls and clone size; the DNA was used to work out D and trimming. This table holds approximately 23,000 clones, approximately 90% found once. The data derive from a study of blood T cell repertoires in COVID-19. Across the study: Sites across the United States, Italy and Spain contributed samples from acute and convalescent COVID-19. Sample material is recorded as cDNA or gDNA derived from T cells, B-cell-depleted T cells, or PBMCs.

Germline V gene sequence: CDR1 MNHEY, CDR2 SVGAGI. The CDR3 is 14 residues long. The J segment lost 4 bases and the V segment lost 6 bases, leaving 3 bases of the junction unmatched. The sequence was collected from a woman of 80 years or more with active COVID-19. The chain combines TRBV6-5 with TRBJ1-3; TRBD1 matches 10 bases. Sequencing used peripheral blood. The CDR3: CASRGTGAGNTIYF. CDR3 DNA sequence: TGTGCCAGCAGGGGGACAGGGGCCGGAAACACCATATATTTT.